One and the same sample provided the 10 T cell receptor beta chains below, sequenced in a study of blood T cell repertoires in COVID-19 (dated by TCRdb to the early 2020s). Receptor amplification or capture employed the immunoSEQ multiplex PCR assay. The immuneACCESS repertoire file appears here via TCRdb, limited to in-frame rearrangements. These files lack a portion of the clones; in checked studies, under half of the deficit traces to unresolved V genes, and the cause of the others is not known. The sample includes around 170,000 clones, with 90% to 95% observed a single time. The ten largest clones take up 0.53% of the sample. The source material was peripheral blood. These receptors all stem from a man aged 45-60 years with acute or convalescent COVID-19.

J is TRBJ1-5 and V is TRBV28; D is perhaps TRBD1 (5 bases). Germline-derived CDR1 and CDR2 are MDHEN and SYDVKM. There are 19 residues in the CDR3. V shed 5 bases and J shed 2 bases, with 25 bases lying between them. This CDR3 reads CASSAPGGFPHGGNQPQHF. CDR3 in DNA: TGTGCCAGCAGTGCTCCGGGGGGATTCCCCCACGGGGGCAATCAGCCCCAGCATTTT.

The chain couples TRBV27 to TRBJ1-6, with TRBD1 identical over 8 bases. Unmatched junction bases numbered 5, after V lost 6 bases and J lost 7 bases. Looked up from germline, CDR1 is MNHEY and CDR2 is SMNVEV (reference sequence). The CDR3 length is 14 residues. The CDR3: CASSGQGPNSPLHF. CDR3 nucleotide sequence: TGTGCCAGCAGCGGACAGGGACCCAATTCACCCCTCCACTTT.

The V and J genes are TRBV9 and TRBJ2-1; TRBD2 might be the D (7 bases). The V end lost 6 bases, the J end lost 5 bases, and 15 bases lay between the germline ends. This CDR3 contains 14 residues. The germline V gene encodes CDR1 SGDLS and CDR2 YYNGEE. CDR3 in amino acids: CASNPSGGHNEQFF. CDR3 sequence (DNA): TGTGCCAGCAACCCTTCGGGGGGCCACAATGAGCAGTTCTTC.

The CDR3 coding sequence is TGTGCCAGTAGTATAGGCCAGGGTAGGAGCAATCAGCCCCAGCATTTT. Protein: CASSIGQGRSNQPQHF. The chain combines TRBV19 with TRBJ1-5; possible D gene TRBD1, 5 bases. The germline V and J ends were trimmed by 1 base and 1 base, with 11 bases remaining between them. The germline V gene has CDR1 LNHDA and CDR2 SQIVND (reference sequence). The CDR3 extends over 16 amino acids.

CDR3 loop: CASSKPWTVSGNTIYF. The CDR3 nucleotides are TGTGCCAGCAGCAAACCCTGGACAGTTTCGGGAAACACCATATATTTT. The rearrangement joins TRBV21-1 to TRBJ1-3; the table's TRBD1 call for D was not verified on the DNA. TRBV21-1 is termed a pseudogene. The CDR3 contains 16 residues.

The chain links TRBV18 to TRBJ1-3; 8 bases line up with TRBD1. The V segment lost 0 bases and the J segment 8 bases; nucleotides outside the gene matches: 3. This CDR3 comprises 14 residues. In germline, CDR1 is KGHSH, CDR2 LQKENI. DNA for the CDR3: TGTGCCAGCTCACCACCGACAGGGGCCGACACCATATATTTT. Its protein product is CASSPPTGADTIYF.

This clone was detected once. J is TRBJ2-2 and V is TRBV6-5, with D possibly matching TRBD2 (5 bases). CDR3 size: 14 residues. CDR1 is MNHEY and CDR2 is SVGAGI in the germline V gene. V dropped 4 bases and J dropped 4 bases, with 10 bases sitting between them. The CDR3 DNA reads TGTGCCAGCAGTTCTAGCAGATTCACCGGGGAGCTGTTTTTT. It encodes CASSSSRFTGELFF.

CDR3 coding DNA: TGTGCCAGCGGGGGGGTCCGGTATGGCTACACCTTC. This encodes CASGGVRYGYTF. This chain links TRBV12-3 or TRBV12-4 with TRBJ1-2, with TRBD1 as a possible D gene (5 bases). The CDR3 consists of 12 residues. The V end was cut by 8 bases, the J end by 5 bases, with 12 bases between.

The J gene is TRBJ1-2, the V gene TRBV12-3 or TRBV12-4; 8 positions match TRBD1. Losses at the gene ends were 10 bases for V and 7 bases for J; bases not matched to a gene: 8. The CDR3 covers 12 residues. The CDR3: CATNTGGGGYTF. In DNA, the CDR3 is TGTGCCACCAACACAGGGGGTGGTGGCTACACCTTC.

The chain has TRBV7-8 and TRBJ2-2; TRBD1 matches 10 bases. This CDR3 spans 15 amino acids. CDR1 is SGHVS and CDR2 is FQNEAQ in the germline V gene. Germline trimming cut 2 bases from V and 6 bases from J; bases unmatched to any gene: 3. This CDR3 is CASSLWDRGAGELFF. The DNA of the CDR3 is TGTGCCAGCAGCTTATGGGACAGGGGTGCCGGGGAGCTGTTTTTT.